This T cell receptor (beta chain) was recorded in a study of cytomegalovirus exposure and HLA in healthy donors. 60 Vbeta and 13 Jbeta primers were used in PCR. Some clones are missing from TCRdb's copy, which holds only in-frame ones; the method was immunoSEQ multiplex PCR. The sample has about 90,000 clones, approximately 71% seen once; the top ten hold 16%. The CDR3 is 16 residues long. The ends were cut back, 3 bases at V and 6 bases at J, with 18 bases in the middle. Germline CDR1 SNHLY, CDR2 FYNNEI. Unrecorded immune exposures were likely, despite nominal health at sampling. The sequence derives from a young woman in good health and CMV-seropositive. Sequencing was carried out using PBMCs. The rearrangement joins TRBV2 to TRBJ1-5, with a weak D call TRBD1 (6 bases). CDR3 residues: CASSEGHPGMGQPQHF. The CDR3 DNA sequence: TGTGCCAGCAGTGAGGGACATCCCGGGATGGGTCAGCCCCAGCATTTT.